The sequence of this TCR beta chain was determined in a study of siplizumab effects on memory and regulatory T cells. Study-level points and caveats: Naive T cells seemed more diverse than memory cells and seemed major alloresponse contributors. The alloreactive clones that mapped to unstimulated subsets made up only a minor fraction. Most proliferating CD4+ or CD8+ clones, roughly 80-96%, had no naive or memory assignment.

Every sample had roughly 100,000 of its TCR templates assayed. Data came from immunoSEQ multiplex PCR; TCRdb stores just in-frame clones and leaves some out. This sample has fewer than 60,000 clones, with 93% found just once. This clone is labeled medium-sized. Its target is not known. Sequencing input: CD8+ T cells sorted from blood. This TCR was sampled from a human donor in good health.

The CDR3 protein is CASSLEGQGSAEAFF. CDR3 coding DNA: TGTGCCAGCAGCTTAGAAGGACAGGGGAGCGCTGAAGCTTTCTTT. This chain links TRBV7-9 with TRBJ1-1, with 9 positions matching TRBD1. The CDR3 extends over 15 amino acids. CDR1 is SEHNR, CDR2 FQNEAQ, per germline (reference sequence). Trimming took 1 base from V and 6 from J; bases not matched to a gene: 6.